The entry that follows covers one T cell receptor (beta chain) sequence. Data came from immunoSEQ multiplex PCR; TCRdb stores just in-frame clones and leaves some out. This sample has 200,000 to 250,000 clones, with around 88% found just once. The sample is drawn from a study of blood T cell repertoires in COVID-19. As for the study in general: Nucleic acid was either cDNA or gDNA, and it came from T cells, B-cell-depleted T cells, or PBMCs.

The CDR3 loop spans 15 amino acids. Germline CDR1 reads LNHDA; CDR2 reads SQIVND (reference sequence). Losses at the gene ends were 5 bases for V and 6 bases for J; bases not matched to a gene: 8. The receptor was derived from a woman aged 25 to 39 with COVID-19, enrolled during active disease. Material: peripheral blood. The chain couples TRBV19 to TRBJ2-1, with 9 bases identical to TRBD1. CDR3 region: CASSQGTGWGNEQFF. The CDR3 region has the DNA TGTGCCAGTAGTCAGGGGACAGGGTGGGGCAATGAGCAGTTCTTC.